A single T cell receptor (beta chain) is shown here with its context. Which antigen it targets is not known. Base qualities are not provided; no much larger clone lies one nucleotide away. CDR1 MNHEY and CDR2 SMNVEV were looked up in the germline V gene (reference sequence). V is cut back by 6 bases and J by 8 bases, with 12 bases in the junction unmatched. The CDR3 starts with the cysteine, ends with the phenylalanine, and has 15 residues. The sequence is cut down to CDR3 DNA, 45 bases in frame from base 1. Stable Graves' hyperthyroidism was defined as no progression to ophthalmopathy during 18 months of follow-up. The hyperthyroidism patients were between 18 and 65 years old and newly diagnosed, with a disease duration of less than 2 months. Any patient with an uncontrolled infection, another autoimmune disease, pregnancy or lactation was excluded. Diagnoses relied on clinical symptoms, serum thyroxine and TRAb, thyroid ultrasound and orbital computed tomography. PBMCs were separated from roughly 9.6 ml of fresh peripheral blood using Ficoll-Paque density gradient centrifugation. Total RNA was extracted with Trizol reagent, and quality was checked on an Agilent 2100 Bioanalyzer.

The data were obtained in a study of T cells in Graves' hyperthyroidism and ophthalmopathy (dated by TCRdb to about 2019). Regarding the study in general: Peripheral blood was sampled at the time of initial diagnosis, prior to any treatment. After blood sampling, hyperthyroidism patients were treated with methimazole at a starting dose of 30 mg daily, and ophthalmopathy patients were treated with high-dose intravenous methylprednisolone. According to the paper, TCR Vbeta CDR3 sequencing was carried out on 135 peripheral blood samples, which came from more than 40 ophthalmopathy, 75 or so hyperthyroidism and about 17 progressor patients. The 90 to 100 discovery patients were randomly split 7:3 into training and test sets. TCR V-J signatures able to tell the groups apart were searched for in a discovery cohort of 95 to 100 patients, of whom more than 40 had Graves' ophthalmopathy and roughly 57 had stable Graves' hyperthyroidism. In several Graves' hyperthyroidism patients, the study also compared T-cell repertoires from thyroid tissue with T-cell repertoires from blood. Prospective prediction of ophthalmopathy was tested in an independent validation cohort consisting of fewer than 20 hyperthyroidism patients and around 17 patients who later progressed to ophthalmopathy.

TCR beta CDR3 regions were amplified from RNA transcripts. For the first round of RT-PCR on the TCR CDR3, the HTBI primer set was used together with the Qiagen OneStep RT-PCR kit. Libraries were constructed in a second round of multiplex PCR, after which size selection and purification were performed. The libraries were sequenced on an Illumina HiSeq2000 using paired-end 100 bp reads. The authors' analysis ran thus. Raw data were processed with SOAPnuke, discarding reads with adapters, uncalled bases, mean Phred below 15, or no exact constant-primer or identifier match. COPE v1.2.5 was used to merge high-quality paired reads, and clonotypes were defined as unique nucleotide sequences. Clonotypes were aligned to IMGT TRBV, TRBD and TRBJ reference segments using MiTCR v1.1. Analysis was restricted to V-J combinations with a frequency above 0.0001, which covered roughly 99% of repertoires. The TCS score was defined as F50 (clonal expansion) divided by E x V (chaos), with BLOSUM62-based TCRdist calculated between CDR3 peptides within each V-J. Welch's t-statistics and random forest reduced just over 500 V-J features to 13, which were used in a naive Bayes classifier (R e1071). TCRdb handled the public reads itself, with Q25 trimming in fastp and clone calling in MiXCR, and kept productive beta chains. Rows merge per CDR3 protein into single entries with the most common DNA and genes. The authors' filters were not applied to this entry. The sample records 450,000 to 600,000 distinct CDR3 sequences, around 15% of which are singletons. The ten largest clones capture approximately 14% of the sample.

What the work shows at the level of the full study, not this receptor alone: No statistical method was used to fix the sample size in advance, and group allocation was not hidden from the investigators. Most expanded thyroid clonotypes (frequency above 0.001) were also detected in blood, a finding suggesting that blood repertoires may reflect thyroid immune responses. In validation, progression to ophthalmopathy was predicted by the model with nearly 71% sensitivity and 72% to 80% specificity, a median of around 6.5 months before onset. A model built on a 13 V-J signature distinguished ophthalmopathy from stable hyperthyroidism, reaching over 85% sensitivity and around 82% specificity in cross-validation and 80%/75% in testing.

This sequence originates from a woman aged 40 to 55 with Graves' hyperthyroidism. The chain links TRBV27 with TRBJ2-1, with 8 junctional bases fitting TRBD2. Specimen: blood. The CDR3 reads as follows: CASRAGTSSSDEQFF. The DNA sequence follows: TGTGCCAGCAGGGCCGGGACTAGTTCTTCTGATGAGCAGTTCTTC.